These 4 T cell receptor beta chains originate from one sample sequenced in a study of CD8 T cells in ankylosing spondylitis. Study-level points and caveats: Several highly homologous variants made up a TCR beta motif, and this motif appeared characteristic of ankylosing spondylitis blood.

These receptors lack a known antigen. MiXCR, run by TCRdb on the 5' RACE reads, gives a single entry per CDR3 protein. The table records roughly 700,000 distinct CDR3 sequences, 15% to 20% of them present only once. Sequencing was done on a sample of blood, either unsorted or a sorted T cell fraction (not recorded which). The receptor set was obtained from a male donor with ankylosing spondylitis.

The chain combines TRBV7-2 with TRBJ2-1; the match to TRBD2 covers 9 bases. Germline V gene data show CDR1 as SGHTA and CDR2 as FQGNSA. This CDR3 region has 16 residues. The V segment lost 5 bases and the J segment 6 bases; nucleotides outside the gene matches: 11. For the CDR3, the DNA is TGTGCCAGCAGCAATTCCCTTAGCGGGAGCGCCAATGAGCAGTTCTTC. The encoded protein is CASSNSLSGSANEQFF.

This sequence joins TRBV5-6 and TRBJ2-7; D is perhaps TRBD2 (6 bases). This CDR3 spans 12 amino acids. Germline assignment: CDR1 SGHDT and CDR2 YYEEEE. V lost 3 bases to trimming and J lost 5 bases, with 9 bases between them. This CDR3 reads CASSWGRNEQYF. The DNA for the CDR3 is TGTGCCAGCAGCTGGGGGAGGAACGAGCAGTACTTC.

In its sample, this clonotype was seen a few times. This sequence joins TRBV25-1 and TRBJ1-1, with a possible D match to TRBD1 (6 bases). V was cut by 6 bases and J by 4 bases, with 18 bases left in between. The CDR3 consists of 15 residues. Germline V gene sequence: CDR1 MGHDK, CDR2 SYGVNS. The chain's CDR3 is CASRKTRGGTTEAFF. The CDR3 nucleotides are TGTGCCAGCAGGAAGACAAGAGGGGGGACCACTGAAGCTTTCTTT.

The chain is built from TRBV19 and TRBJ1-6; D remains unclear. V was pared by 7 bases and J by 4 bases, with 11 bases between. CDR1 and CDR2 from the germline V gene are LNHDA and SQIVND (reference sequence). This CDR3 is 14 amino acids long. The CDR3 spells CASNAGSYNSPLHF. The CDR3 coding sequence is TGTGCCAGTAATGCCGGCAGTTATAATTCACCCCTCCACTTT.